Presented here are 8 T cell receptor beta chains from one specimen sequenced in a study of shared clonotypes between healthy human individuals. Profiling relied on immunoSEQ multiplex PCR, and the TCRdb table lists in-frame clones only, not all of them. The sample lists some 240,000 clones, 60% to 70% seen once, with 11% in the top ten. Sequences were obtained from memory CD4+ T cells sorted from blood. The subset here: CD45RA-negative fraction. The receptors here all came from a man aged 25-40 years in good health.

This clone was seen a handful of times. The CDR3 here is CASSIAGGLAGGPLSNEQFF. The CDR3 nucleotides are TGTGCCAGTAGTATAGCGGGCGGACTAGCGGGAGGGCCATTGAGCAATGAGCAGTTCTTC. V gene TRBV19 combines with J gene TRBJ2-1, with 15 bases aligning to TRBD2. Looked up from germline, CDR1 is LNHDA and CDR2 is SQIVND (reference sequence). The CDR3 sequence is 20 residues long. V was pared by 1 base and J by 6 bases, with 13 bases of the junction left unmatched. Full variable domain (missing parts from reference TRBV19 and TRBJ2-1): DGGITQSPKYLFRKEGQNVTLSCEQNLNHDAMYWYRQDPGQGLRLIYYSQIVNDFQKGDIAEGYSVSREKKESFPLTVTSAQKNPTAFYLCASSIAGGLAGGPLSNEQFFGPGTRLTVL.

This sequence joins TRBV2 and TRBJ2-2; TRBD2 matches 10 bases. Germline values: CDR1 SNHLY, CDR2 FYNNEI. Unmatched junction bases numbered 6, after V lost 4 bases and J lost 4 bases. The CDR3 spans 16 residues. The CDR3 nucleotides read TGTGCCAGCAGTGTTAGCGGGAGGATGGGCACCGGGGAGCTGTTTTTT. Protein: CASSVSGRMGTGELFF.

This chain links TRBV11-2 with TRBJ2-5; 7 positions match TRBD2. The CDR3 loop spans 15 amino acids. The V gene's germline CDR1 is SGHAT and CDR2 FQNNGV. The trim removed 4 bases at V and 5 bases at J, leaving 10 bases unmatched. The CDR3 region is CASSSSRLARETQYF. The DNA of the CDR3 is TGTGCCAGCAGCTCATCCCGACTAGCTCGGGAGACCCAGTACTTC.

This chain connects TRBV5-5 to TRBJ2-7, with D tentatively TRBD2 (6 bases). This CDR3 has 13 amino acids. Trimming removed 1 base at V and 6 bases at J, with 11 bases between. Germline loops: CDR1 SGHKS, CDR2 YYEKEE (reference sequence). The CDR3 coding sequence is TGTGCCAGCAGCTTGCGGGGAGGTGGCGAGCAGTACTTC. It is translated as CASSLRGGGEQYF.

The chain combines TRBV25-1 with TRBJ1-2; 10 bases agree with TRBD1. The junction had 4 bases not matched to a gene; V was cut back by 5 bases and J by 4 bases. CDR3 length equals 14 residues. Germline CDR1 MGHDK, CDR2 SYGVNS. The DNA of the CDR3 is TGTGCCAGCAGTAGGACAGGGGGGAGCTATGGCTACACCTTC. Its translation is CASSRTGGSYGYTF.

The rearrangement joins TRBV7-3 to TRBJ2-3; unclear D gene. The CDR3 spans 15 residues. V was shortened by 0 bases and J by 0 bases, with 7 bases between the two germline ends. Germline assignment: CDR1 SGHTA and CDR2 FQGTGA. The CDR3 spells CASSLTATSTDTQYF. As DNA, the CDR3 is TGTGCCAGCAGCTTAACGGCGACTAGCACAGATACGCAGTATTTT.

J is TRBJ2-7 and V is TRBV5-4, with a tentative D call TRBD2 (7 bases). The V end was cut by 2 bases, the J end by 4 bases, with 16 bases between. In germline, CDR1 is SGHNT, CDR2 YYREEE (reference sequence). The CDR3 contains 15 residues. CDR3 loop: CASSFSGGGVYEQYF. The DNA for the CDR3 is TGTGCCAGCAGCTTCTCGGGCGGGGGCGTGTACGAGCAGTACTTC. The full variable domain, its missing parts supplied by reference TRBV5-4 and TRBJ2-7, is ETGVTQSPTHLIKTRGQQVTLRCSSQSGHNTVSWYQQALGQGPQFIFQYYREEENGRGNFPPRFSGLQFPNYSSELNVNALELDDSALYLCASSFSGGGVYEQYFGPGTRLTVT.

This chain joins TRBV11-1 and TRBJ2-1, with D tentatively TRBD2 (7 bases). The CDR3 length is 12 residues. Germline CDR1 and CDR2: SGHAT and FQDESV (reference sequence). Trimming pared 5 bases from V and 12 bases from J, leaving 14 bases between. Here the CDR3 DNA reads TGTGCCAGCAGCGGGGGGGGCCGAACGCAGTTCTTC. Its protein is CASSGGGRTQFF.